The 30 T cell receptor beta chains reported below all come from one sample, sequenced in a study of technical replicates of blood from a handful of donors (dated by TCRdb to about 2017). The protocol used for the library was the immunoSEQ multiplex PCR assay. The clones in this table, taken by TCRdb from immuneACCESS, are in-frame only. Not every clone is retained; where verified, under half of the shortfall comes from an unresolved V gene, and the cause of the rest is unknown. For this sample there are over 50,000 clones; around 87% appear just once. The ten biggest clones cover about 5% of the sample. Sequences were obtained from PBMCs. The receptors originated from a human donor in good health. Some clones in this sample may be carry-over from other donors' samples.

The gene calls are TRBV4-2 and TRBJ2-5; a possible D gene is TRBD2 (5 bases). With 4 bases removed from V and 5 bases from J, the gap between germline ends came to 23 bases. The CDR3 length is 17 residues. Germline CDR1 and CDR2: LGHNA and YNFKEQ. DNA of the CDR3: TGTGCCAGCAGCCGCGAAAACGGAGGTCCGGGCGCGGAGACCCAGTACTTC. Its translation: CASSRENGGPGAETQYF.

V and J are TRBV4-1 and TRBJ2-7; the match to TRBD1 covers 9 bases. V shed 4 bases and J 2 bases; nucleotides not matched to a gene: 6. Germline lookup yields CDR1 MGHRA and CDR2 YSYEKL. CDR3 size: 15 residues. The CDR3, as DNA: TGCGCCAGCAGCCCTCAGACAGGGGGACCCTACGAGCAGTACTTC. It yields the protein CASSPQTGGPYEQYF.

This clone was seen more than once but under ten times. The gene calls are TRBV29-1 and TRBJ1-3, with 7 positions matching TRBD1. This CDR3 region has 14 residues. After removal of 8 bases from V and 4 bases from J, the junction contained 11 bases not matched to a gene. The germline gives CDR1 SQVTM, CDR2 ANQGSEA. DNA of the CDR3: TGCAGCACTACCGGGACAGCGGAGGGAAACACCATATATTTT. Its protein is CSTTGTAEGNTIYF.

J is TRBJ2-1 and V is TRBV14; D gene unclear. Germline lookup yields CDR1 SGHDN and CDR2 FVKESK. The length of the CDR3 is 12 residues. Deletions cut 1 base from V and 7 bases from J, with 5 bases between. The CDR3 sequence is CASSQVGNEQFF. Here the CDR3 DNA reads TGTGCCAGCAGCCAAGTCGGGAATGAGCAGTTCTTC.

The chain couples TRBV6-1 to TRBJ1-2, with D perhaps TRBD1 (5 bases). This CDR3 comprises 14 residues. The germline V and J ends were trimmed by 6 bases and 10 bases, with 21 bases remaining between them. Germline-derived CDR1 and CDR2 are MNHNS and SASEGT. The CDR3 bases are TGTGCCAGCAGAAAAAAGCCGGAACAGGACGACTACACCTTC. Translating gives CASRKKPEQDDYTF.

The V and J genes are TRBV5-1 and TRBJ1-3; a weak D match, TRBD1 (6 bases). Trimming stripped 2 bases from V and 4 bases from J, with 10 bases between. This CDR3 spans 14 amino acids. Germline V CDR1 and CDR2: SGHRS, YFSETQ. The CDR3 spells CASSFGGTGNTIYF. CDR3 bases: TGCGCCAGCAGCTTCGGGGGGACAGGAAACACCATATATTTT. The full variable domain, with the rest looked up from reference TRBV5-1 and TRBJ1-3, is KAGVTQTPRYLIKTRGQQVTLSCSPISGHRSVSWYQQTPGQGLQFLFEYFSETQRNKGNFPGRFSGRQFSNSRSEMNVSTLELGDSALYLCASSFGGTGNTIYFGEGSWLTVV.

The chain carries TRBV14 and TRBJ1-3; 7 bases line up with TRBD1. Germline assignment: CDR1 SGHDN and CDR2 FVKESK. Trimming at V came to 4 bases and at J to 0 bases, leaving 15 bases not matched to a gene. This CDR3 is 19 amino acids long. Here the CDR3 reads CASSRIRDSYYRSGNTIYF. DNA for the CDR3: TGTGCCAGCAGCCGAATCCGGGACAGTTACTACCGCTCTGGAAACACCATATATTTT.

This clone was detected only a few times. The chain combines TRBV2 with TRBJ2-7; TRBD2 aligns across 9 bases. The V gene end was trimmed by 4 bases and the J gene end by 7 bases; junction bases not matched to a gene: 5. The CDR3 is 13 residues long. Per the germline V gene, CDR1 is SNHLY and CDR2 is FYNNEI. CDR3 amino acids: CASSVSGSGEQYF. CDR3 nucleotide sequence: TGTGCCAGCAGTGTTAGCGGGAGTGGGGAGCAGTACTTC.

Notes on this clone: The sample holds other DNA sequences that translate to the same CDR3. This chain links TRBV18 with TRBJ1-1, with no clear D. This CDR3 region has 14 residues. V was pared by 3 bases and J by 0 bases, with 8 bases between. The germline gives CDR1 KGHSH, CDR2 LQKENI. The CDR3: CASSPNRVNTEAFF. CDR3 DNA sequence: TGTGCCAGCTCACCCAACAGAGTGAACACTGAAGCTTTCTTT.

A note on this clone: This sample includes further DNA sequences coding for the same CDR3. The CDR3 nucleotides read TGCAGCGTTGACAGGGGCGACACTGAAGCTTTCTTT. This sequence encodes CSVDRGDTEAFF. The rearrangement joins TRBV29-1 to TRBJ1-1; TRBD1 might be the D (6 bases). Germline V gene data show CDR1 as SQVTM and CDR2 as ANQGSEA. The CDR3 loop spans 12 amino acids. V was shortened by 3 bases and J by 3 bases, with 8 bases between the two germline ends.

This clone was detected only once. The chain combines TRBV2 with TRBJ2-7, with TRBD1 identical over 8 bases. The CDR3 loop spans 14 amino acids. V lost 10 bases and J lost 6; bases outside the gene matches: 14. Germline V lookup: CDR1 SNHLY, CDR2 FYNNEI. CDR3 nucleotide sequence: TGTGCCACCGGTGACAGGGGCCCTTTCAGCGAGCAGTACTTC. It translates to CATGDRGPFSEQYF.

The chain employs TRBV11-1 and TRBJ2-5; 7 nucleotides align to TRBD1. The CDR3 runs to 14 residues. Unmatched junction bases numbered 6, after V lost 1 base and J lost 7 bases. Germline CDR1 reads SGHAT; CDR2 reads FQDESV (reference sequence). The chain's CDR3 is CASSLETGPGTQYF. The CDR3, as DNA: TGTGCCAGCAGCTTAGAGACAGGGCCGGGGACCCAGTACTTC.

The gene calls are TRBV2 and TRBJ2-7; D may be TRBD1 (5 bases). V dropped 6 bases and J dropped 0 bases, with 9 bases sitting between them. This CDR3 has 13 amino acids. Germline CDR1 is SNHLY and CDR2 is FYNNEI. The CDR3 is CASRPDISYEQYF. The CDR3 bases are TGTGCCAGCAGGCCGGACATCTCCTACGAGCAGTACTTC.

The rearrangement joins TRBV4-3 to TRBJ2-2; possible D gene TRBD2, 6 bases. CDR3 length: 15 amino acids. Trimming cost V 4 bases and J 0 bases, with 9 bases left between them. Germline CDR1 is LGHNA and CDR2 is YSLEER. CDR3 in DNA: TGCGCCAGCAGCCGCGGGGTTACGAACACCGGGGAGCTGTTTTTT. This encodes CASSRGVTNTGELFF.

J is TRBJ1-4 and V is TRBV11-1; D possibly corresponds to TRBD1 (5 bases). The CDR3 runs to 19 residues. V gave up 1 base and J gave up 0 bases, with 18 bases separating them. Germline V gene lookup returns CDR1 SGHAT and CDR2 FQDESV (reference sequence). For the CDR3, the DNA is TGTGCCAGCAGCTTAGATTCCGGGACTGCCCTTGCAACTAATGAAAAACTGTTTTTT. Translation gives CASSLDSGTALATNEKLFF. The complete variable domain, with remaining parts taken from reference TRBV11-1 and TRBJ1-4, reads EAEVAQSPRYKITEKSQAVAFWCDPISGHATLYWYRQILGQGPELLVQFQDESVVDDSQLPKDRFSAERLKGVDSTLKIQPAELGDSAMYLCASSLDSGTALATNEKLFFGSGTQLSVL.

The rearrangement joins TRBV10-1 to TRBJ2-3; D might be TRBD2 (8 bases). V lost 10 bases, J lost 2 bases, and 19 bases lay in between. CDR3 length: 15 amino acids. CDR1 and CDR2 from the germline V gene are WNHNN and SYGVQD (reference sequence). The CDR3 DNA reads TGCGCCAAGGGGACAGCGGGAGTTAACACAGATACGCAGTATTTT. The encoded protein is CAKGTAGVNTDTQYF.

This chain uses TRBV6-5 with TRBJ2-6; D ambiguous. CDR1 and CDR2 (germline): MNHEY, SVGAGI. The CDR3 length is 14 residues. The V gene lost 4 bases and the J gene lost 0 bases, with 4 bases spanning the gap. The chain's CDR3 is CASSSLSGANVLTF. In DNA form, the CDR3 reads TGTGCCAGCAGTTCACTCTCTGGGGCCAACGTCCTGACTTTC.

V and J are TRBV7-9 and TRBJ2-1; 10 nucleotides line up with TRBD2. Losses at the gene ends were 2 bases for V and 8 bases for J; bases not matched to a gene: 6. The V gene's germline CDR1 is SEHNR and CDR2 FQNEAQ (reference sequence). The CDR3 has 15 residues. The CDR3 is CASSLRTSGPHEQFF. In nucleotides, the CDR3 is TGTGCCAGCAGCTTACGGACTAGCGGTCCACATGAGCAGTTCTTC.

This clone was detected once. This sequence joins TRBV9 and TRBJ1-3, with 7 bases that match TRBD1. Trimming took 4 bases from V and 3 from J; bases not matched to a gene: 7. Per germline, CDR1 SGDLS and CDR2 YYNGEE. This CDR3 spans 15 amino acids. CDR3 amino acids: CASSSTGADGNTIYF. The CDR3 DNA sequence: TGTGCCAGCAGCTCAACAGGGGCGGATGGAAACACCATATATTTT.

CDR3 DNA sequence: TGTGCCGGGACTACGGGACTCTTCGACGAGCAGTACTTC. It translates to CAGTTGLFDEQYF. This chain links TRBV30 with TRBJ2-7; 7 bases align to TRBD2. CDR3 size: 13 residues. Germline CDR1 reads GTSNPN; CDR2 reads SVGIG (reference sequence). Trimming cost V 8 bases and J 5 bases; bases outside gene matches: 12.

The chain links TRBV4-3 to TRBJ2-1, with D possibly being TRBD2 (7 bases). V lost 3 bases and J lost 6, with 12 bases in between. The germline CDR1 and CDR2 sequences are LGHNA and YSLEER. The CDR3 has 14 residues. The CDR3 DNA follows: TGCGCCAGCAGCCATCGGGGGGCGGGCAATGAGCAGTTCTTC. This gives the protein CASSHRGAGNEQFF.

The chain is built from TRBV7-3 and TRBJ1-1, with D possibly being TRBD1 (5 bases). Germline values: CDR1 SGHTA, CDR2 FQGTGA. Trimming pared 5 bases from V and 13 bases from J, leaving 17 bases between. This CDR3 contains 12 residues. The CDR3 nucleotides read TGTGCCAGCAGCCTTCTGGGGCAGCGCGTTTTCTTT. Translated: CASSLLGQRVFF. The full variable domain, rest sourced from reference TRBV7-3 and TRBJ1-1, is GAGVSQTPSNKVTEKGKYVELRCDPISGHTALYWYRQSLGQGPEFLIYFQGTGAADDSGLPNDRFFAVRPEGSVSTLKIQRTERGDSAVYLCASSLLGQRVFFGQGTRLTVV.

V usage is TRBV7-2 and J usage is TRBJ2-5; D is ambiguous. V was clipped by 6 bases and J by 5 bases, with 13 bases between them. The CDR3 is made up of 13 amino acids. Germline V gene data show CDR1 as SGHTA and CDR2 as FQGNSA. The CDR3 DNA follows: TGTGCCAGCAGACTACACGGTGGGGAGACCCAGTACTTC. Residues: CASRLHGGETQYF.

This rearrangement joins TRBV18 to TRBJ2-1, with 7 bases matching TRBD2. The V gene's germline CDR1 is KGHSH and CDR2 LQKENI. The CDR3 contains 12 residues. V was clipped by 5 bases and J by 5 bases; unmatched bases: 0. CDR3 coding DNA: TGTGCCAGCTCAAGCGGGAACAATGAGCAGTTCTTC. This encodes CASSSGNNEQFF.

The chain recombines TRBV6-1 with TRBJ1-2; D remains unclear. Trimming cost V 8 bases and J 4 bases, with 11 bases left between them. CDR1 MNHNS and CDR2 SASEGT come from the germline V gene. The CDR3 has 12 residues. DNA for the CDR3: TGTGCCAGCGGACTGATCCGCTATGGCTACACCTTC. Translating it yields CASGLIRYGYTF.

The V and J genes are TRBV14 and TRBJ1-1; 7 nucleotides agree with TRBD1. The germline V gene has CDR1 SGHDN and CDR2 FVKESK. This CDR3 has 16 residues. The V and J ends lost 4 bases and 7 bases, in that order; junction bases with no gene match: 15. The CDR3 spells CASSLYRGPAGSEAFF. DNA of the CDR3: TGTGCCAGCAGCCTGTACAGGGGCCCGGCGGGGAGTGAAGCTTTCTTT.

This clone was seen a handful of times. The chain joins TRBV6-4 to TRBJ2-1, with 10 nucleotides matching TRBD1. This CDR3 is 15 amino acids long. CDR1 and CDR2 from the germline V gene are MRHNA and SNTAGT. V trimming: 4 bases; J trimming: 9 bases; junction bases outside the gene matches: 9. In DNA form, the CDR3 reads TGTGCCAGCAGTGGGGGACAGGGGCCCGACCTTGAGCAGTTCTTC. Protein product: CASSGGQGPDLEQFF.

The rearrangement links TRBV4-1 to TRBJ1-1, with no clear D. The CDR3 sequence is 16 residues long. CDR1 and CDR2 (germline): MGHRA, YSYEKL. V gave up 1 base and J gave up 5 bases, with 17 bases separating them. The CDR3 coding sequence is TGCGCCAGCAGCCAAGGGAGAGCGAGAGGGCGAACTGAAGCTTTCTTT. Translation gives CASSQGRARGRTEAFF.

The rearrangement uses TRBV28 and TRBJ2-5; D is unresolved. This CDR3 has 13 amino acids. V lost 2 bases and J lost 5, with 9 bases in between. Germline V gene data show CDR1 as MDHEN and CDR2 as SYDVKM. CDR3 protein: CASSLVSRETQYF. The CDR3 nucleotides read TGTGCCAGCAGTTTAGTATCCAGGGAGACCCAGTACTTC.

This chain joins TRBV6-6 and TRBJ1-1; D unresolved. V lost 6 bases and J 2 bases, leaving 13 bases between the germline ends. Germline lookup yields CDR1 MNHNY and CDR2 SVGAGI (reference sequence). CDR3 length: 14 amino acids. The CDR3 sequence: CASRTGGRNTEAFF. Written as DNA, the CDR3 is TGTGCCAGCAGAACGGGAGGGAGAAACACTGAAGCTTTCTTT.